This T cell receptor beta chain was identified in a study of Graves' ophthalmopathy and Graves' hyperthyroidism. Study details: Peripheral blood collection took place at initial diagnosis, before any treatment. Broader study findings: The model predicted progression of ophthalmopathy with a sensitivity of 60% to 71%, and its specificity was about 76%.

In regard to this clonotype: The antigen is unknown.

Hyperthyroidism showing no ophthalmopathy within 18 months of follow-up was stable. As diagnostic evidence, clinical symptoms, serum thyroxine, TRAb, thyroid ultrasound and orbital computed tomography were relied upon. The CDR3 runs 12 residues. Per the germline V gene, CDR1 is DFQATT and CDR2 is SNEGSKA (reference sequence). Transcripts of RNA were the source for amplifying TCR beta CDR3 regions. First-round RT-PCR with HTBI primers preceded a second-round multiplex PCR. TCRdb reprocessed the multiplex PCR reads via MiXCR and lists one record per CDR3 protein. The sample holds about 620,000 distinct CDR3 sequences, about 20% seen once.

The sample consisted of peripheral blood. The sequence came from a woman aged 18-29 years with stable Graves' hyperthyroidism. Some clones in this sample may be carry-over from other donors' samples. V is TRBV20-1 and J is TRBJ2-5; the D is unclear. CDR3 bases: TGCAGCGCCTTTGGCATTCAAGAGACCCAGTACTTC. Protein: CSAFGIQETQYF.